This TCR beta chain was obtained from a study of shared clonotypes between healthy human individuals (dated by TCRdb to 2018 to 2020). Broadly, across the study: Three men and a couple of women, aged 18 to 49 years, made up the cohort. For each donor, CD4 naive and CD4 memory were each run on three plates, CD8 naive on two plates, and CD8 memory on one plate. Different laboratories and diverse techniques were used to prepare libraries and sequence TCR repertoires, to increase sequencing depth and limit assay-specific biases. Each donor's leukapheresis produced roughly between roughly 0.85 and 10 billion PBMCs. The study deeply sequenced blood TCR repertoires of about 5 healthy adults to estimate repertoire size and the extent of clonotype sharing between individuals. Study-wide conclusions, independent of this receptor: Naive subsets generally had larger estimated clonotype richness than memory subsets did. Across four donors, about 5.2% of naive CD4, over 3% of naive CD8, under 2.5% of memory CD4, and about 0.4% of memory CD8 clonotypes were shared. The small number of donors limited the genetic and exposure-history diversity represented. Higher generation probabilities were observed for clonotypes shared by all four sorted-subset donors than for non-shared clonotypes. Pairwise subsampling indicated that sequencing depth was expected to affect the degree of clonotype sharing among donors. Even with the large sequencing depth, rarefaction of the sorted-subset datasets indicated that sequencing was incomplete. Only blood was sampled, and tissue TCR repertoires likely differ from those in blood.

About this clone itself: The antigen this receptor binds is unknown. No base quality values were provided; no much bigger clone lies one nucleotide off.

CDR1 and CDR2 are drawn from the germline V gene: ENHRY, SYGVKD. V drops 2 bases and J drops 5 bases, leaving 9 bases in between. From cysteine to phenylalanine, the CDR3 is 13 amino acids long. Here the CDR3 DNA is all that survives: 39 bases in frame from base 1. The donors were healthy, HIV-negative adults who had no recently reported acute infections or vaccinations. Every donor was a Caucasian adult residing in Nashville, Tennessee, USA. CD4+ T cells were enriched through magnetic negative selection, after which naive cells were positively selected on CD45RA and the remaining negative fraction served as the memory subset. Blood was obtained by leukapheresis, after which PBMCs were separated by Ficoll-Histopaque density gradient centrifugation and cryopreserved in liquid nitrogen vapor phase. Analytical flow cytometry was used to check the purity and quantity of every magnetically sorted T cell population. Genomic DNA was isolated from each sorted fraction and quantified by UV absorbance on a Nanodrop 2000c.

TCR CDR3 regions were amplified from genomic DNA by multiplex PCR using the deep immunoSEQ assay. For each cell subset, the extracted genomic DNA was distributed evenly across all wells of several immunoSEQ 96-well plates, and each plate served as one replicate. For sorted subsets, 200 to 250 ng of genomic DNA, equivalent to 25,000 to 35,000 T cell genomes, went into each replicate PCR. The purified libraries were quantified using a Qubit 3.0 fluorometer, sized with a Bioanalyzer 2100, and then quantified again using the KAPA Library Quantification kit. Every immunoSEQ 96-well plate was sequenced on a dedicated single-read 150-cycle Illumina NextSeq 550 flow cell. Concerning the study's data processing: The immunoSEQ output contained only junctional sequences without quality scores, so filtering could not match that applied to full-length reads. Sequences were annotated with PyIR, a Python wrapper for IgBLAST v1.9, using IMGT germline references to assign V/J genes and CDR3. Reads were removed for weak V/J assignments (E-value above 1e-6), missing CDR3, stop codons, out-of-frame junctions, or ambiguous translated residues. V3J clonotypes were defined as sequences sharing an identical inferred V gene, J gene, and CDR3 amino acid sequence. Percentage overlap between repertoires was calculated by dividing the number of shared unique clonotypes by the size of the smaller repertoire. Repertoire richness was assessed with RTK rarefaction, the Chao1 estimator, and Recon v2.1 estimates of unobserved clonotypes. For all TCRbeta clonotypes obtained by the gDNA method from a handful of donors, generation probabilities were computed with OLGA. Here the immuneACCESS table is served through TCRdb, limited to in-frame sequences with V and J called. Missing clones are a known gap in these copies; in checked studies unresolved V genes cover under half, and the rest lacks a known reason. That table supplies the V and J calls and clone size; D and trimming were determined from the DNA. This sample comprises some 2,500,000 clones, approximately 93% of them detected only once. The top ten clonotypes cover 0.35% to 0.45% of the sample.

Recombination joined TRBV10-3 with TRBJ2-5; confidence is insufficient to name the D gene. Input material: naive CD4+ T cells from PBMCs. The cell subset or site label, as the study defines it: CD45RA+ positively selected. The receptor's source is a man between 18 and 29 years old in good health. Some clones in this sample may be carry-over from other donors' samples. The CDR3 region reads CAISEIGLETQYF. The bases read TGTGCCATCAGTGAGATAGGGTTGGAGACCCAGTACTTC.